This T cell receptor beta chain originates from a study of T cell responses to AZD1222 COVID-19 vaccine. Study-level findings and limits: Recipients of AZD1222 seropositive at baseline numbered only six or seven. Epitopes outside B.1.351 and B.1.1.7 mutated regions reportedly drew nearly half of spike TCRs.

Method: immunoSEQ multiplex PCR; TCRdb's copy keeps in-frame clones and lacks some. Counted here are about 79,000 clones, 80% occurring once; the ten biggest clones make up 20% to 25%. Note on this clone: What it binds is not known.

CDR1 and CDR2 (germline): SGHTA, FQGNSA. V dropped 5 bases and J dropped 5 bases, with 6 bases sitting between them. This CDR3 is built from 11 residues. The sample was peripheral blood, taken on day 0 of AZD1222 vaccination. The source of this sequence is an adult in good health. This chain links TRBV7-2 with TRBJ2-5; a possible D gene is TRBD2 (5 bases). The CDR3 spells CASSRGETQYF. CDR3 DNA sequence: TGTGCCAGCAGCCGAGGGGAGACCCAGTACTTC. Full variable domain (missing parts from reference TRBV7-2 and TRBJ2-5): GAGVSQSPSNKVTEKGKDVELRCDPISGHTALYWYRQSLGQGLEFLIYFQGNSAPDKSGLPSDRFSAERTGGSVSTLTIQRTQQEDSAVYLCASSRGETQYFGPGTRLLVL.